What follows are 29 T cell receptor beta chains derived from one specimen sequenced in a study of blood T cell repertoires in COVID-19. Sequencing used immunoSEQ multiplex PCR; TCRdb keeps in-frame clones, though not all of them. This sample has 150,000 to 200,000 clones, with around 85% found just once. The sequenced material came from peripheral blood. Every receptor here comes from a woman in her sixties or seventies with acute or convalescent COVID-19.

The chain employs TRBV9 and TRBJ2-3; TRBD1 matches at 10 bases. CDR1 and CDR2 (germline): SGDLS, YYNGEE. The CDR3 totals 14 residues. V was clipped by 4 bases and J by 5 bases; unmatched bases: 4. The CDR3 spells CASSPRTGGDTQYF. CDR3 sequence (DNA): TGTGCCAGCAGCCCCAGGACAGGGGGAGATACGCAGTATTTT.

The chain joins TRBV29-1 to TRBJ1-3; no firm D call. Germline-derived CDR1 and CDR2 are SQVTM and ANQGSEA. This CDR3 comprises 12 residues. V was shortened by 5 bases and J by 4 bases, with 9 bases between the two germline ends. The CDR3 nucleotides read TGCAGCGTTCGACTGGAAGGAAACACCATATATTTT. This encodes CSVRLEGNTIYF.

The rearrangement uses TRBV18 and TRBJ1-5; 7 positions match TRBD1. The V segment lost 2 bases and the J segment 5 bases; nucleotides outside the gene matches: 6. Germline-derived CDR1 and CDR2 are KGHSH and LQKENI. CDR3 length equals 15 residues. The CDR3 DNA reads TGTGCCAGCTCACCAGGGACAGCGGGAGATCAGCCCCAGCATTTT. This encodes CASSPGTAGDQPQHF.

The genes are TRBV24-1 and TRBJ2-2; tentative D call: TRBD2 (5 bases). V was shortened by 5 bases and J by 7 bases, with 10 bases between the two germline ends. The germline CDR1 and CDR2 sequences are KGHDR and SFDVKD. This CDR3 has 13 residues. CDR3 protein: CATSGLAGGELFF. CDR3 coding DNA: TGTGCCACCAGTGGCCTAGCCGGCGGGGAGCTGTTTTTT.

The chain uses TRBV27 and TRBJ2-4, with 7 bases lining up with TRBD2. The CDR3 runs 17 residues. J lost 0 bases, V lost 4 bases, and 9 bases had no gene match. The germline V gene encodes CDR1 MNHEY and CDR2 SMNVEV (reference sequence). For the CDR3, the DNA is TGTGCCAGCAGTTCCTCGCGGGAGAGGGTAGCCAAAAACATTCAGTACTTC. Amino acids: CASSSSRERVAKNIQYF.

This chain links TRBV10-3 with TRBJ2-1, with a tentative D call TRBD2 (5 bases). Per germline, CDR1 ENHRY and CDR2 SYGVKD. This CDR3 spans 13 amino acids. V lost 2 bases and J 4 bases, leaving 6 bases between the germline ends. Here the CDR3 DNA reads TGTGCCATCAGTGAGCGGGAATACAATGAGCAGTTCTTC. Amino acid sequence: CAISEREYNEQFF.

For the CDR3, the DNA is TGTGCCAACCGACAGGGAGGTGGCACAGATACGCAGTATTTT. Translation: CANRQGGGTDTQYF. The chain employs TRBV10-3 and TRBJ2-3; a weak D match, TRBD1 (7 bases). V was clipped by 10 bases and J by 1 base, with 15 bases between them. Germline V gene sequence: CDR1 ENHRY, CDR2 SYGVKD. The CDR3 sequence is 14 residues long.

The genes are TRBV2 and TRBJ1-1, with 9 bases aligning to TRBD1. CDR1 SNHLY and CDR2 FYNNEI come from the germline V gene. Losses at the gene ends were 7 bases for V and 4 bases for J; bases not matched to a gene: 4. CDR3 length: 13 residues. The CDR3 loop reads CASNGQGFTEAFF. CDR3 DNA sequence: TGTGCCAGCAATGGACAGGGGTTCACTGAAGCTTTCTTT.

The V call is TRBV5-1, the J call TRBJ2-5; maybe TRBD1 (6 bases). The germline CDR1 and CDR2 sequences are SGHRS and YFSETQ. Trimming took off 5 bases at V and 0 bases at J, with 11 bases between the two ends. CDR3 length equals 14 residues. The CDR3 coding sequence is TGCGCCAGCAGGTACGGACAGTACCAAGAGACCCAGTACTTC. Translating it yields CASRYGQYQETQYF.

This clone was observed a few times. The CDR3 protein is CASSYRPGQGNEQFF. DNA of the CDR3: TGTGCCAGCAGTTACCGCCCGGGACAGGGGAATGAGCAGTTCTTC. V and J are TRBV7-6 and TRBJ2-1; 10 nucleotides line up with TRBD1. V gave up 6 bases and J gave up 7 bases; unmatched junction bases: 9. The germline CDR1 and CDR2 sequences are SGHVS and FNYEAQ. The CDR3 sequence is 15 residues long.

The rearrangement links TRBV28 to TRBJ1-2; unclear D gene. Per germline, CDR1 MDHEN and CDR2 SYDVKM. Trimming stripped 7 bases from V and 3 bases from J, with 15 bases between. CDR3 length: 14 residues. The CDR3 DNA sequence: TGTGCCAGCACCCCCTCCAGAACCTACTATGGCTACACCTTC. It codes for CASTPSRTYYGYTF.

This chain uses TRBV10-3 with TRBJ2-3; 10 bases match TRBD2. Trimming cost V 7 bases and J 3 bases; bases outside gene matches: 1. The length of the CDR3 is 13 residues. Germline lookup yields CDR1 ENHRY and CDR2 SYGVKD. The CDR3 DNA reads TGTGCCATCACTAGCGGGAGAACAGATACGCAGTATTTT. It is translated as CAITSGRTDTQYF.

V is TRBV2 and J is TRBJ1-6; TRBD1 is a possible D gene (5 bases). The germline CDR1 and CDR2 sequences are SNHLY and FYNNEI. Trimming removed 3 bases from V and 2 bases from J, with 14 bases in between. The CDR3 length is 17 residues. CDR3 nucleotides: TGTGCCAGCAGTGAGCACAGGTCCCGGGCCTATAATTCACCCCTCCACTTT. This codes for CASSEHRSRAYNSPLHF.

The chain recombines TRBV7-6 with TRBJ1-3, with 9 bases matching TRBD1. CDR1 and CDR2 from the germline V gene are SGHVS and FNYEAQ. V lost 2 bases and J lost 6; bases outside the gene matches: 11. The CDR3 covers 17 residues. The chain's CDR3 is CASSLQQGARFQNTIYF. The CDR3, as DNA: TGTGCCAGCAGCTTACAACAGGGGGCCCGTTTCCAAAACACCATATATTTT.

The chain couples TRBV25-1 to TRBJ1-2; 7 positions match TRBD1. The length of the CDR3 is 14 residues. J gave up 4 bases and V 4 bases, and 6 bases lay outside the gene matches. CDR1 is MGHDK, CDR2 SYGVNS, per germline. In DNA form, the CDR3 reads TGTGCCAGCAGTGCCACAGGGGCCCTCTATGGCTACACCTTC. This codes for CASSATGALYGYTF.

CDR3 residues: CASSESRGQETQYF. In DNA form, the CDR3 reads TGCGCCAGCAGTGAGTCGCGGGGACAAGAGACCCAGTACTTC. This sequence joins TRBV10-1 and TRBJ2-5; weak D call: TRBD2 (6 bases). Germline V gene sequence: CDR1 WNHNN, CDR2 SYGVQD (reference sequence). V dropped 0 bases and J dropped 2 bases, with 7 bases sitting between them. The CDR3 is 14 amino acids.

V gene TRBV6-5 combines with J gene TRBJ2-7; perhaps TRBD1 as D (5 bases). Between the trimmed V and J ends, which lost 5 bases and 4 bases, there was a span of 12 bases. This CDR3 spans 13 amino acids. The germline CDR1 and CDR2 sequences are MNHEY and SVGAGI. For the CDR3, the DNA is TGTGCCAGCAGTCCGACAGAAGGTTACGAGCAGTACTTC. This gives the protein CASSPTEGYEQYF.

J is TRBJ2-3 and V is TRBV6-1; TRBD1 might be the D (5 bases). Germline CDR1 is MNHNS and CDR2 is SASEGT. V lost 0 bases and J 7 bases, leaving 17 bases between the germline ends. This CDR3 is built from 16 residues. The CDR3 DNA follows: TGTGCCAGCAGTGAAGCGCCAGGGTTGGGCGGCAATACGCAGTATTTT. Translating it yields CASSEAPGLGGNTQYF.

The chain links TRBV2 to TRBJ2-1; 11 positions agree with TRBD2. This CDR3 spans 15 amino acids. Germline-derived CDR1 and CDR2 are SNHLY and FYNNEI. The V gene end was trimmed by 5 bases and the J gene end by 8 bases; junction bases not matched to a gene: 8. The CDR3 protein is CASSKLAGVAYEQFF. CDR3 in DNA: TGTGCCAGCAGTAAACTAGCGGGAGTCGCATATGAGCAGTTCTTC.

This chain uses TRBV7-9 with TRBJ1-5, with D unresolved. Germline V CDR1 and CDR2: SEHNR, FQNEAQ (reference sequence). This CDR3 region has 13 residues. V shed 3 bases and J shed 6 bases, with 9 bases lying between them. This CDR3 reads CASSFEGGQPQHF. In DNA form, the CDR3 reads TGTGCCAGCAGCTTCGAGGGCGGTCAGCCCCAGCATTTT.

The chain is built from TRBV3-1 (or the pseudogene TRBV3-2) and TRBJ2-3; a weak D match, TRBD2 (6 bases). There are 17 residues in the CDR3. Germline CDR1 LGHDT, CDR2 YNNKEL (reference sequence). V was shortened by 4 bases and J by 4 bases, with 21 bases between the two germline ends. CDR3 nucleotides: TGTGCCAGCAGCCCATCTTATGGCGGGATCGGGCCAGATACGCAGTATTTT. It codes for CASSPSYGGIGPDTQYF.

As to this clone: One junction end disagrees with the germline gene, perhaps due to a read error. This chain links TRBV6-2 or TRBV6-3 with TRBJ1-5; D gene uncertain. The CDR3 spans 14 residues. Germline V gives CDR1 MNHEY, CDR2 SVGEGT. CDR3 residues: CASSNSFGNQPQHF. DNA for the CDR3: TGTGCCAGCAGTAACTCGTTCGGGAATCAGCCCCAGCATTTT.

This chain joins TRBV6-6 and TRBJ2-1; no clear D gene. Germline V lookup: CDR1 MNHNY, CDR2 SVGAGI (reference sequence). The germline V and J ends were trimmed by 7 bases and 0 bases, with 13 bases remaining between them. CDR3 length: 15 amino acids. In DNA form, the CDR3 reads TGTGCCAGCACCTACGAGCAAAGCTCCTACAATGAGCAGTTCTTC. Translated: CASTYEQSSYNEQFF.

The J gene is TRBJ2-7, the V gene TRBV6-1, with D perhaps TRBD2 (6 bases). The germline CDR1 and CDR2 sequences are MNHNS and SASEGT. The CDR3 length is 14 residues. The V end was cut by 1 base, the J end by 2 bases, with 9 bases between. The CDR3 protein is CASSEVLAPYEQYF. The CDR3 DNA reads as TGTGCCAGCAGTGAAGTACTAGCTCCCTACGAGCAGTACTTC.

The CDR3 DNA is TGTGCCAGCAGTCATATCCGGGACAGGTTCCCCTCCTACGAGCAGTACGTC. As protein: CASSHIRDRFPSYEQYV. This chain connects TRBV6-9 to TRBJ2-7; 8 bases are shared with TRBD1. V dropped 5 bases and J dropped 0; count of bases not matched to a gene: 12. The CDR3 is 17 amino acids. From germline, CDR1 is MNHGY and CDR2 SVAAGI.

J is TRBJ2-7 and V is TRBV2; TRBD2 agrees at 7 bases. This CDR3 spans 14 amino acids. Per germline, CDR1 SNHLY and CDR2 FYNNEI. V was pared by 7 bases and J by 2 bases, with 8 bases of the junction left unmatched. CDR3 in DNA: TGTGCCAGCACCACAACTAGCGTTGCCTACGAGCAGTACTTC. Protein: CASTTTSVAYEQYF. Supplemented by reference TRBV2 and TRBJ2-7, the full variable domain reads EPEVTQTPSHQVTQMGQEVILRCVPISNHLYFYWYRQILGQKVEFLVSFYNNEISEKSEIFDDQFSVERPDGSNFTLKIRSTKLEDSAMYFCASTTTSVAYEQYFGPGTRLTVT.

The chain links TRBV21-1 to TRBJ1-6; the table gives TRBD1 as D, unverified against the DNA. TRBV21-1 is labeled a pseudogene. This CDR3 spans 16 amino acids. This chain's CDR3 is CASSKAAGQLISPLHF. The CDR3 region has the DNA TGTGCCAGCAGCAAAGCGGCGGGACAGTTAATTTCACCCCTCCACTTT.

This chain's CDR3 is CATRQGSNEQYV. The CDR3 DNA reads as TGTGCCACCAGACAGGGTTCAAACGAGCAGTACGTC. This chain connects TRBV6-5 to TRBJ2-7; 7 positions match TRBD1. The CDR3 consists of 12 residues. The trim removed 10 bases at V and 5 bases at J, leaving 8 bases unmatched. CDR1 MNHEY and CDR2 SVGAGI come from the germline V gene.

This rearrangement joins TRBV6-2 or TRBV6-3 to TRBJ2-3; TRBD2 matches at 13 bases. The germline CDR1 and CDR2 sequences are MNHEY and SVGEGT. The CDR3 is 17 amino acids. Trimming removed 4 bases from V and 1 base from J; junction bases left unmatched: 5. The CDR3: CASSFRLAGGGTDTQYF. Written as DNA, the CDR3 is TGTGCCAGCAGTTTTAGACTAGCGGGAGGTGGCACAGATACGCAGTATTTT.